The clone carrying this T cell receptor (beta chain) was seen a handful of times. The sample is drawn from a study of blood T cell repertoires in COVID-19. Study-wide context: The study drew acute and convalescent COVID-19 samples from the United States, Italy and Spain. T cells, B-cell-depleted T cells, or PBMCs provided the cDNA or gDNA that served as material.

Authors' analysis steps: Amplification of reference gene primers was used by the study to estimate nucleated cell counts. Method: immunoSEQ multiplex PCR; TCRdb's copy keeps in-frame clones and lacks some. For V, J and clone size, that table is used; D and trimming come from the DNA. In the table there are about 140,000 clones, about 79% of which are singletons. The CDR3 runs to 17 residues. J gave up 7 bases and V 3 bases, and 15 bases lay outside the gene matches. CDR1 and CDR2 (germline): WSHSY, SAAADI. V is TRBV10-2 and J is TRBJ2-5; TRBD1 matches at 9 bases. The sequence was obtained from a man in his sixties with active or convalescent COVID-19. The sample taken for sequencing was peripheral blood. This CDR3 reads CASSDSGQGVYRVTQYF. The CDR3 region has the DNA TGCGCCAGCAGTGATTCGGGACAGGGAGTTTATCGAGTGACCCAGTACTTC.